The sequence of this TCR beta chain was determined in a study of T cells expressing NK-cell markers. This CDR3 is 14 amino acids long. Germline V gene data show CDR1 as SEHNR and CDR2 as FQNEAQ (reference sequence). The TCR beta cDNA came from 5'RACE template switching with UMIs. TCRdb reprocessed the 5' RACE reads and reports one entry per CDR3 protein, with no DNA. The sample has some 410,000 distinct CDR3 sequences; the top ten hold roughly 8%. The gene calls are TRBV7-9 and TRBJ1-1; no DNA is available, so the TRBD1 call from TCRdb remains unchecked. The receptor was isolated from a woman aged 18 to 75 in good health. The source material was blood T cells: a sorted CD56 or NKG2C T cell subset, CD4+ or CD8+ T cells, or bulk PBMC T cells (not recorded which). The CDR3 sequence is CASSPLTANTEAFF.